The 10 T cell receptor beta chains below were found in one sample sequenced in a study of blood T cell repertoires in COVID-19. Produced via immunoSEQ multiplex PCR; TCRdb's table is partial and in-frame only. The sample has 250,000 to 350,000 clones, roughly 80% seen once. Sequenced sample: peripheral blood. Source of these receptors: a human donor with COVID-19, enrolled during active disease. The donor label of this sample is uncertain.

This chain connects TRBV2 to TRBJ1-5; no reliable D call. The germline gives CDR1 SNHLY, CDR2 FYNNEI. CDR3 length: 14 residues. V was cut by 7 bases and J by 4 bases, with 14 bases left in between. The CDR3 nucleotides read TGTGCCAGCACCGCGGGCACAGCAAATCAGCCCCAGCATTTT. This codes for CASTAGTANQPQHF.

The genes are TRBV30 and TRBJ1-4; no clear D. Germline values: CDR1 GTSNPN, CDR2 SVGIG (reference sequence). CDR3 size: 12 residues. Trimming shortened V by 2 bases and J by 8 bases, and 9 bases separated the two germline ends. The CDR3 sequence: CAWSSPGEKLFF. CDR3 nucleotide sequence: TGTGCCTGGAGTTCCCCCGGGGAAAAACTGTTTTTT.

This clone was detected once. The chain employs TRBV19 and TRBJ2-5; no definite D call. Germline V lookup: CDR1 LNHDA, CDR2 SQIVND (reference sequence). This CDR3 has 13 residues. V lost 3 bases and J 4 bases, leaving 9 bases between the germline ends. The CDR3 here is CASSMRNAETQYF. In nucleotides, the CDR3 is TGTGCCAGTAGTATGAGAAATGCAGAGACCCAGTACTTC. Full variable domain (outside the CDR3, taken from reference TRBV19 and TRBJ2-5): DGGITQSPKYLFRKEGQNVTLSCEQNLNHDAMYWYRQDPGQGLRLIYYSQIVNDFQKGDIAEGYSVSREKKESFPLTVTSAQKNPTAFYLCASSMRNAETQYFGPGTRLLVL.

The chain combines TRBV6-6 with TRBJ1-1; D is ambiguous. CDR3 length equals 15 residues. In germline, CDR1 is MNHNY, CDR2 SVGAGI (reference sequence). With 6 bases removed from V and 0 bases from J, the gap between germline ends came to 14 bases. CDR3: CASRPSEGMNTEAFF. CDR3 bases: TGTGCCAGCAGACCCTCTGAGGGTATGAACACTGAAGCTTTCTTT.

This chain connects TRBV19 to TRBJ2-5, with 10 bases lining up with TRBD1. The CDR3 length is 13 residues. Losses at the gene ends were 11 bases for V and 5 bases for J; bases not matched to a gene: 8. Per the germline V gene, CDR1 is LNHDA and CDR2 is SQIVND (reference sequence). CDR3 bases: TGTGCCGCCGGGACAGGGGTAAAGGAGACCCAGTACTTC. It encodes CAAGTGVKETQYF.

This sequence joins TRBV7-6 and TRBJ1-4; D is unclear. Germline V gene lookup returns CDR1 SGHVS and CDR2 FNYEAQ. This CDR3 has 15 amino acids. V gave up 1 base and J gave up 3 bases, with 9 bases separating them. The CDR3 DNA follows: TGTGCCAGCAGCTTAGGTCGACAAGCTAATGAAAAACTGTTTTTT. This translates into CASSLGRQANEKLFF.

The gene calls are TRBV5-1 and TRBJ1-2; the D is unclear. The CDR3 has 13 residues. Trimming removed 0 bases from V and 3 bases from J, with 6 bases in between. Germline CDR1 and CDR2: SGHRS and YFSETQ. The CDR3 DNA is TGCGCCAGCAGCTTGGTGAGCGACTATGGCTACACCTTC. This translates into CASSLVSDYGYTF.

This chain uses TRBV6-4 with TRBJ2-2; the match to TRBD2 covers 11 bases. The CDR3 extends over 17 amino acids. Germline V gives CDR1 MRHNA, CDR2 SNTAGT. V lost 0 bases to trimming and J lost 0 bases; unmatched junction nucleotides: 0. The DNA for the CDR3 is TGTGCCAGCAGTGACTCGACTAGCGGGACGAACACCGGGGAGCTGTTTTTT. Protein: CASSDSTSGTNTGELFF.

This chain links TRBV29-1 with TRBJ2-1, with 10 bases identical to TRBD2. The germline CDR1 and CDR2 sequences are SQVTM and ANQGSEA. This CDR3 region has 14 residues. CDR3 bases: TGCGGAACTAGCGGGACGGGCTCCTACAATGAGCAGTTCTTC. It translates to CGTSGTGSYNEQFF.

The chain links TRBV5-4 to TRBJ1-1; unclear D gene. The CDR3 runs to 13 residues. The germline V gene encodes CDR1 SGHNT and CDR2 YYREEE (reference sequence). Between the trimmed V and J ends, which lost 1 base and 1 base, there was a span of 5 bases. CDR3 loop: CASSLPGNTEAFF. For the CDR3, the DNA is TGTGCCAGCAGCTTGCCGGGGAACACTGAAGCTTTCTTT.